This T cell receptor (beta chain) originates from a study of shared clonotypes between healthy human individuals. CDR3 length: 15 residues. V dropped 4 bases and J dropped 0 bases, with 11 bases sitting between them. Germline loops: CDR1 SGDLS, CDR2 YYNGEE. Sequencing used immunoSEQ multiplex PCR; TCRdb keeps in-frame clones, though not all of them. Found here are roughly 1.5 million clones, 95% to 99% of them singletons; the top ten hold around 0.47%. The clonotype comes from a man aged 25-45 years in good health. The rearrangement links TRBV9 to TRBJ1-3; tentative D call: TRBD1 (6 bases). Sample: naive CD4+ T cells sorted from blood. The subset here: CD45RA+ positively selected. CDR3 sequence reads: CASSSRDNSGNTIYF. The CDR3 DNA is TGTGCCAGCAGCTCCCGGGACAACTCTGGAAACACCATATATTTT.